This T cell receptor (beta chain) derives from a study of CD8 T cells in ankylosing spondylitis (dated by TCRdb to 2016 to 2017). A note on the overall study: The study set out to find disease-linked TCR variants by profiling T cell receptor beta repertoires in ankylosing spondylitis patients and healthy donors. Samples of peripheral blood were taken, and for ankylosing spondylitis patients, synovial fluid was collected as well. The whole study cohort included under 140 healthy donors and about two dozen ankylosing spondylitis patients.

What the authors observed across the whole study: Some motif variants were previously reported in synovial fluid and blood of reactive arthritis patients, suggesting common disease-initiation mechanisms. Blood from ankylosing spondylitis patients appeared to be characterized by a TCR beta motif made up of 8 or 9 highly homologous amino acid variants. According to the report, matched synovial fluid samples from ankylosing spondylitis patients were significantly enriched for the disease-linked clones. In peripheral blood, the disease-linked clones were found at relatively low frequencies and had a CD8+ phenotype.

The junction shows trimming of 4 bases on V and 3 bases on J, and the gene matches do not reach 4 bases of it. The CDR3 runs 15 amino acids, cysteine and phenylalanine included. Only the CDR3 DNA is retained, 45 bases long and in frame from the first base. According to the germline V gene, CDR1 reads SGHRS and CDR2 reads YFSETQ. Sequenced using an Illumina HiSeq 2500. Quantitative 5'-RACE with molecular barcodes was used to prepare TCR beta libraries. In the authors' own workflow: A new computational method, built on a probabilistic model of VDJ rearrangement, was used to identify disease-linked TCR variants. The public reads were run again by TCRdb, first through fastp at Q25 and then through MiXCR, and only productive beta chains were kept. Entries are consolidated by CDR3 protein sequence, retaining the most common genes and DNA. The V and J calls and clone size are TCRdb's, not the authors'. The sample table holds 200,000 to 250,000 distinct CDR3 sequences, of which roughly 24% were seen once. The top ten constitute approximately 6.6% of the sample.

This clonotype has a handful of counts. Its antigen is unknown. Per-base quality was not reported, and no clone a single base away is much larger than it. This clonotype was obtained from a male donor with ankylosing spondylitis or in good health (not recorded which). The sequence joins TRBV5-1 to TRBJ2-7; 13 central nucleotides agree with TRBD2. Sequenced sample: blood, either unsorted or a sorted T cell fraction (not recorded which). CDR3 loop: CASSPGLAGFYEQYF. The sequence in DNA is TGCGCCAGCAGCCCGGGACTAGCGGGATTCTACGAGCAGTACTTC.